What follows are 17 T cell receptor beta chains derived from one specimen sequenced in a study of CD8 T cells in Susac syndrome. A quantity of roughly 0.5 to 1 ug RNA underwent reverse transcription using random hexamers. TCRdb reanalysed the immunoSEQ multiplex PCR reads using MiXCR and keeps one entry per CDR3 protein. The sample lists about 120,000 distinct CDR3 sequences; 85% to 95% were seen once. The material sequenced was CD4+ T cells from PBMCs. The receptors stem from a human donor with multiple sclerosis.

The DNA of the CDR3 is TGCAGCGTTCGACAGGAAATGAACACTGAAGCTTTCTTT. Translation gives CSVRQEMNTEAFF. The J gene is TRBJ1-1, the V gene TRBV29-1; D is perhaps TRBD1 (6 bases). The CDR3 has 13 amino acids. From germline, CDR1 is SQVTM and CDR2 ANQGSEA. The V and J ends lost 5 bases and 0 bases respectively, with 10 bases between them.

The J gene is TRBJ2-3, the V gene TRBV3-1; D remains unclear. The CDR3 totals 15 residues. CDR1 LGHDT and CDR2 YNNKEL come from the germline V gene (reference sequence). The V gene lost 1 base and the J gene lost 4 bases, with 12 bases spanning the gap. The CDR3 DNA is TGTGCCAGCAGCCAAGGGCATCCGCTGGCAGATACGCAGTATTTT. Its protein product is CASSQGHPLADTQYF.

V usage is TRBV4-3 and J usage is TRBJ1-3; no clear D gene. Germline V gene sequence: CDR1 LGHNA, CDR2 YSLEER. V was shortened by 1 base and J by 4 bases, with 11 bases between the two germline ends. The CDR3 contains 15 residues. The CDR3 reads CASSQVWGIGNTIYF. For the CDR3, the DNA is TGCGCCAGCAGCCAAGTCTGGGGAATCGGAAACACCATATATTTT.

The chain joins TRBV4-2 to TRBJ2-3; the match to TRBD2 covers 8 bases. The CDR3 extends over 14 amino acids. Unmatched junction bases numbered 3, after V lost 3 bases and J lost 4 bases. The V gene's germline CDR1 is LGHNA and CDR2 YNFKEQ. The chain's CDR3 is CASSQAGGSDTQYF. The CDR3 coding sequence is TGTGCCAGCAGCCAGGCGGGGGGTTCAGATACGCAGTATTTT.

The rearrangement uses TRBV5-5 and TRBJ2-5; D not certain. The CDR3 covers 14 residues. The V and J ends lost 4 bases and 2 bases respectively, with 12 bases between them. CDR1 is SGHKS and CDR2 is YYEKEE in the germline V gene (reference sequence). The CDR3 bases are TGTGCCAGCAGCCAAGGGTCTAATCAAGAGACCCAGTACTTC. Translated, it gives CASSQGSNQETQYF.

The chain uses TRBV7-9 and TRBJ2-7, with D maybe TRBD1 (5 bases). V was clipped by 5 bases and J by 0 bases, with 14 bases between them. Germline V gene sequence: CDR1 SEHNR, CDR2 FQNEAQ (reference sequence). CDR3 length: 15 residues. The CDR3: CASSVRDWGSYEQYF. CDR3 bases: TGTGCCAGCAGCGTCAGGGATTGGGGCTCCTACGAGCAGTACTTC.

The J gene is TRBJ1-5, the V gene TRBV9; D ambiguous. V lost 1 base to trimming and J lost 4 bases, with 6 bases between them. The CDR3 has 13 amino acids. Germline V lookup: CDR1 SGDLS, CDR2 YYNGEE. CDR3 in amino acids: CASSVRPNQPQHF. The DNA of the CDR3 is TGTGCCAGCAGCGTAAGGCCAAATCAGCCCCAGCATTTT.

Comment on this clonotype: Germline is not matched at one junction end, which may reflect a read error. The chain couples TRBV7-7 to TRBJ1-1; D is ambiguous. The CDR3 has 13 residues. Germline CDR1 SSHAT, CDR2 FNYEAQ (reference sequence). The DNA of the CDR3 is TGTGCTAGCAGCTTCGCAGAGAACACTGAAGCTTTCTTT. It translates to CASSFAENTEAFF.

J is TRBJ2-7 and V is TRBV6-5; no clear D. There are 11 residues in the CDR3. Germline CDR1 MNHEY, CDR2 SVGAGI. V lost 5 bases, J lost 3 bases, and 5 bases lay in between. The DNA of the CDR3 is TGTGCCAGCAGTACCAACTACGAGCAGTACTTC. This encodes CASSTNYEQYF.

V usage is TRBV5-5 and J usage is TRBJ2-1; D is undetermined. This CDR3 has 13 amino acids. Germline V gene lookup returns CDR1 SGHKS and CDR2 YYEKEE (reference sequence). V dropped 0 bases and J dropped 15 bases, with 16 bases sitting between them. CDR3 region: CASSLDLRASPFF. The CDR3 DNA sequence: TGTGCCAGCAGCTTGGATCTCAGAGCATCGCCGTTCTTC. Using reference TRBV5-5 and TRBJ2-1 for the parts outside the CDR3, the full variable domain is DAGVTQSPTHLIKTRGQQVTLRCSPISGHKSVSWYQQVLGQGPQFIFQYYEKEERGRGNFPDRFSARQFPNYSSELNVNALLLGDSALYLCASSLDLRASPFFGPGTRLTVL.

This clonotype was observed a single time. The chain couples TRBV19 to TRBJ1-1; maybe TRBD1 (5 bases). This CDR3 contains 14 residues. Germline lookup yields CDR1 LNHDA and CDR2 SQIVND (reference sequence). The germline V and J ends were trimmed by 7 bases and 4 bases, with 16 bases remaining between them. The DNA of the CDR3 is TGTGCCAGTACTTTAGGTGCGGGGGGCACTGAAGCTTTCTTT. Protein product: CASTLGAGGTEAFF. Drawing the rest from reference TRBV19 and TRBJ1-1, the complete variable domain is DGGITQSPKYLFRKEGQNVTLSCEQNLNHDAMYWYRQDPGQGLRLIYYSQIVNDFQKGDIAEGYSVSREKKESFPLTVTSAQKNPTAFYLCASTLGAGGTEAFFGQGTRLTVV.

This clonotype was counted a single time. This chain connects TRBV29-1 to TRBJ2-3; the D is unclear. Germline V gene sequence: CDR1 SQVTM, CDR2 ANQGSEA. The CDR3 spans 13 residues. Between the trimmed V and J ends, which lost 7 bases and 5 bases, there was a span of 16 bases. CDR3 DNA: TGCAGCGCTGAGGATGCCGCCGGAGATACGCAGTATTTT. This codes for CSAEDAAGDTQYF.

This chain uses TRBV10-3 with TRBJ2-7, with a tentative D call TRBD1 (5 bases). Trimming left V 2 bases short and J 3 bases short, with 11 bases between. The CDR3 is 14 amino acids. Germline V gene lookup returns CDR1 ENHRY and CDR2 SYGVKD. This CDR3 is CAISETGLVYEQYF. The CDR3 DNA reads as TGTGCCATCAGTGAGACAGGTCTTGTCTACGAGCAGTACTTC.

This chain joins TRBV5-1 and TRBJ2-7; 9 bases are a match to TRBD1. Germline V gene data show CDR1 as SGHRS and CDR2 as YFSETQ. V lost 4 bases to trimming and J lost 6 bases; unmatched junction nucleotides: 5. CDR3 length equals 13 residues. Here the CDR3 DNA reads TGCGCCAGCAGCGCGGGACAGGGTCGCGAGCAGTACTTC. Protein product: CASSAGQGREQYF.

The chain is built from TRBV10-3 and TRBJ1-6; TRBD1 might be the D (5 bases). CDR3 length: 14 amino acids. The germline gives CDR1 ENHRY, CDR2 SYGVKD. Trimming removed 4 bases from V and 10 bases from J, with 14 bases in between. CDR3 coding DNA: TGTGCCATCAGTGGCGGGGGAACAGACTCACCCCTCCACTTT. This encodes CAISGGGTDSPLHF.

This clonotype was observed a single time. The chain links TRBV4-3 to TRBJ2-6, with D perhaps TRBD2 (5 bases). The CDR3 extends over 19 amino acids. V was trimmed by 0 bases and J by 0 bases, leaving 15 bases between them. The V gene's germline CDR1 is LGHNA and CDR2 YSLEER. The CDR3 protein is CASSQEHGVFFSGANVLTF. The CDR3 coding sequence is TGCGCCAGCAGCCAAGAACACGGGGTTTTCTTCTCTGGGGCCAACGTCCTGACTTTC.

With regard to this clonotype: At one of its ends the junction is not consistent with the germline gene, which may arise from a read error. The chain is built from TRBV5-6 and TRBJ1-1, with D unclear. Germline-derived CDR1 and CDR2 are SGHDT and YYEEEE. The length of the CDR3 is 13 residues. The CDR3 nucleotides are TGTGCCAGCAGCTTGGTTTTGAACACTGAAGCTCTCTTT. Translated: CASSLVLNTEALF.